This record looks at one T cell receptor (beta chain) sequence and its context. Its specificity is not known. Clones were read by immunoSEQ multiplex PCR, and TCRdb kept only the in-frame ones, dropping some. The sample records roughly 61,000 clones, approximately 90% being singletons. The germline CDR1 and CDR2 sequences are SNHLY and FYNNEI. There are 14 residues in the CDR3. Trimming cost V 3 bases and J 6 bases, with 15 bases left between them. This entry comes from a study of OX40 agonist ivuxolimab in advanced cancers. Regarding the study as a whole: Some nonresponders likewise displayed low normalized T-cell clonal expansion.

The receptor's source is an adult with an advanced solid tumor such as melanoma, head and neck, liver or kidney cancer. Sequenced here: CD4+ or CD8+ T cells sorted from blood, sampled in a trial of the OX40 agonist ivuxolimab. The genes are TRBV2 and TRBJ2-7; D is uncertain. This CDR3 is CASSDSSSTSEQYF. The CDR3 coding sequence is TGTGCCAGCAGTGACTCTAGTAGCACCAGCGAGCAGTACTTC.